The 30 T cell receptor beta chains below were found in one sample sequenced in a study of low-dose radiotherapy and immunotherapy resistance in tumors. Alpha- and beta-chain coverage of first-strand cDNA came from TRAV- and TRBV-specific primers. TCRs were amplified for roughly 20 PCR cycles with a constant-region primer and V-primer adapter. TCRdb reprocessed the reads with MiXCR, giving one entry per CDR3 protein. The table records around 84,000 distinct CDR3 sequences, roughly 17% of them present only once. Time point specified: after trial treatment. Treatment: LDRT plus nivolumab, ipilimumab, low-dose cyclophosphamide and aspirin (RACIN trial). The sample here was PBMCs, taken after low-dose radiotherapy plus immunotherapy. The receptors were sampled from a male donor with prostate cancer.

The chain has TRBV28 and TRBJ1-2; no reliable D call. Germline CDR1 and CDR2: MDHEN and SYDVKM. CDR3 length equals 13 residues. Deletions cut 1 base from V and 4 bases from J, with 7 bases between. CDR3 in DNA: TGTGCCAGCAGTTTATCCACAGCCTATGGCTACACCTTC. This gives the protein CASSLSTAYGYTF.

This chain joins TRBV6-2 or TRBV6-3 and TRBJ2-2, with TRBD1 as a possible D gene (6 bases). CDR1 is MNHEY and CDR2 is SVGEGT in the germline V gene. The length of the CDR3 is 15 residues. V was shortened by 2 bases and J by 5 bases, with 12 bases between the two germline ends. CDR3 bases: TGTGCCAGCAGTTACATCGGCAGGGGAACCGGGGAGCTGTTTTTT. Its translation is CASSYIGRGTGELFF.

About this clonotype: One base away lies a much larger clone, so this may be a sequencing read error. The rearrangement uses TRBV11-2 and TRBJ2-3, with D perhaps TRBD1 (5 bases). CDR1 and CDR2 (germline): SGHAT, FQNNGV. Between the trimmed V and J ends, which lost 5 bases and 4 bases, there was a span of 13 bases. CDR3 length: 14 residues. The CDR3 protein is CASSTWGIADTQYF. The CDR3 region has the DNA TGTGCCAGCAGCACGTGGGGCATAGCAGATACGCAGTATTTT.

This clonotype was seen ten or more times. This rearrangement joins TRBV28 to TRBJ2-3; possible D gene TRBD1, 6 bases. The germline gives CDR1 MDHEN, CDR2 SYDVKM. The CDR3 is 15 amino acids. V lost 2 bases and J lost 2, with 11 bases in between. CDR3 residues: CASSLPDRSTDTQYF. The CDR3 DNA reads as TGTGCCAGCAGTTTACCCGACAGGTCCACAGATACGCAGTATTTT. Full variable domain (remainder filled in from reference TRBV28 and TRBJ2-3): DVKVTQSSRYLVKRTGEKVFLECVQDMDHENMFWYRQDPGLGLRLIYFSYDVKMKEKGDIPEGYSVSREKKERFSLILESASTNQTSMYLCASSLPDRSTDTQYFGPGTRLTVL.

This clonotype was observed many times. The genes are TRBV19 and TRBJ2-4; D uncertain. V was cut by 3 bases and J by 0 bases, with 9 bases left in between. The CDR3 covers 15 residues. Germline loops: CDR1 LNHDA, CDR2 SQIVND (reference sequence). CDR3 protein: CASSIPVLAKNIQYF. DNA of the CDR3: TGTGCCAGTAGTATTCCAGTTCTAGCCAAAAACATTCAGTACTTC.

This clonotype was detected ten times or more. The chain carries TRBV30 and TRBJ2-1; D gene unclear. This CDR3 region has 12 residues. V shed 0 bases and J shed 4 bases, with 4 bases lying between them. Germline CDR1 GTSNPN, CDR2 SVGIG (reference sequence). The DNA of the CDR3 is TGTGCCTGGAGTGTATTGTACAATGAGCAGTTCTTC. Its translation: CAWSVLYNEQFF.

This clonotype was counted many times. This chain uses TRBV7-8 with TRBJ1-1; 9 positions agree with TRBD1. Trimming took 3 bases from V and 5 from J; bases not matched to a gene: 7. Germline V lookup: CDR1 SGHVS, CDR2 FQNEAQ. CDR3 length: 15 residues. The CDR3 protein is CASSFLDRGGTEAFF. As DNA, the CDR3 is TGTGCCAGCAGCTTTTTGGACAGGGGCGGAACTGAAGCTTTCTTT.

The table lists this clonotype with many counts. The chain recombines TRBV5-3 with TRBJ2-1; 11 nucleotides line up with TRBD1. TRBV5-3 has ORF status, its function being uncertain. Trimming removed 8 bases from V and 6 bases from J; junction bases left unmatched: 13. The CDR3 runs 16 residues. The CDR3 bases are TGTGCCAGCAGCATCCTGGGACAGGGGGGCGGCAATGAGCAGTTCTTC. Amino acids: CASSILGQGGGNEQFF.

This clonotype was observed at least ten times. The rearrangement uses TRBV27 and TRBJ2-7; D remains ambiguous. Germline CDR1 reads MNHEY; CDR2 reads SMNVEV (reference sequence). This CDR3 has 14 amino acids. V dropped 7 bases and J dropped 5 bases, with 18 bases sitting between them. This CDR3 reads CASTPVGRSHEQYF. The CDR3 coding sequence is TGTGCCAGCACCCCTGTGGGCAGGAGCCACGAGCAGTACTTC.

This clonotype was counted many times. This sequence joins TRBV29-1 and TRBJ2-7; 7 bases match TRBD1. The CDR3 has 12 amino acids. Germline lookup yields CDR1 SQVTM and CDR2 ANQGSEA. The trim removed 5 bases at V and 2 bases at J, leaving 3 bases unmatched. For the CDR3, the DNA is TGCAGCGTTCTCGGGACAGCCTACGAGCAGTACTTC. It codes for CSVLGTAYEQYF.

This clonotype was seen many times. This chain uses TRBV28 with TRBJ1-6; D uncertain. V lost 8 bases and J 7 bases, leaving 15 bases between the germline ends. Germline CDR1 is MDHEN and CDR2 is SYDVKM. The CDR3 is made up of 14 amino acids. The DNA of the CDR3 is TGTGCCAGCCACGTCGGCAGTTTGAATTCACCCCTCCACTTT. Protein product: CASHVGSLNSPLHF. The full variable domain, completed using reference TRBV28 and TRBJ1-6, is DVKVTQSSRYLVKRTGEKVFLECVQDMDHENMFWYRQDPGLGLRLIYFSYDVKMKEKGDIPEGYSVSREKKERFSLILESASTNQTSMYLCASHVGSLNSPLHFGNGTRLTVT.

This sequence joins TRBV20-1 and TRBJ2-7, with 8 positions matching TRBD2. This CDR3 spans 12 amino acids. Per the germline V gene, CDR1 is DFQATT and CDR2 is SNEGSKA (reference sequence). V shed 4 bases and J 6 bases; nucleotides not matched to a gene: 5. CDR3 nucleotide sequence: TGCAGTGCTACCCGGAGCGGGAGCGAGCAGTACTTC. Its translation is CSATRSGSEQYF.

This clonotype occurred many times. V and J are TRBV7-2 and TRBJ1-5; 8 nucleotides match TRBD1. Per germline, CDR1 SGHTA and CDR2 FQGNSA. V lost 5 bases, J lost 5 bases, and 8 bases stayed unmatched. The CDR3 has 15 residues. In nucleotides, the CDR3 is TGTGCCAGCAGCCCATCAGCAGGGGGCCATCAGCCCCAGCATTTT. Protein: CASSPSAGGHQPQHF.

The V call is TRBV6-2 or TRBV6-3, the J call TRBJ1-3; 7 bases agree with TRBD1. CDR1 MNHEY and CDR2 SVGEGT come from the germline V gene. This CDR3 has 14 amino acids. After removal of 5 bases from V and 2 bases from J, the junction contained 3 bases not matched to a gene. The DNA for the CDR3 is TGTGCCAGCAGTGAGGGGACAGCTGGAAACACCATATATTTT. It is translated as CASSEGTAGNTIYF.

This clonotype was recorded many times. This chain links TRBV20-1 with TRBJ2-2; D is tentatively TRBD1 or TRBD2 (5 bases each). Per germline, CDR1 DFQATT and CDR2 SNEGSKA (reference sequence). The CDR3 spans 15 residues. V lost 3 bases and J 0 bases, leaving 11 bases between the germline ends. The DNA for the CDR3 is TGCAGTGCTAGTCTCGGGGCCGCGAACACCGGGGAGCTGTTTTTT. It specifies CSASLGAANTGELFF.

This clonotype was counted at least ten times. V gene TRBV28 combines with J gene TRBJ2-3; D call uncertain. This CDR3 has 13 residues. V was cut by 1 base and J by 4 bases, with 6 bases left in between. Germline CDR1 is MDHEN and CDR2 is SYDVKM. The CDR3 here is CASSLSPADTQYF. The CDR3 region has the DNA TGTGCCAGCAGTTTATCCCCTGCAGATACGCAGTATTTT.

This clonotype was detected ten times or more. J is TRBJ2-1 and V is TRBV7-9; maybe TRBD2 (6 bases). V gave up 5 bases and J gave up 5 bases, with 19 bases separating them. Germline-derived CDR1 and CDR2 are SEHNR and FQNEAQ (reference sequence). The CDR3 extends over 16 amino acids. The DNA for the CDR3 is TGTGCCAGCAGCGTTTCTAGCGACTACCGACACAATGAGCAGTTCTTC. Translating it yields CASSVSSDYRHNEQFF.

In this sample, this clonotype turned up many times. The chain employs TRBV2 and TRBJ2-5; possibly TRBD1 for D (5 bases). Trimming shortened V by 7 bases and J by 5 bases, and 14 bases separated the two germline ends. CDR1 SNHLY and CDR2 FYNNEI come from the germline V gene. CDR3 size: 13 residues. CDR3 bases: TGTGCCAGCAACGGCAGGGTTGGGGAGACCCAGTACTTC. Encoded protein: CASNGRVGETQYF. The full variable domain, rest sourced from reference TRBV2 and TRBJ2-5, is EPEVTQTPSHQVTQMGQEVILRCVPISNHLYFYWYRQILGQKVEFLVSFYNNEISEKSEIFDDQFSVERPDGSNFTLKIRSTKLEDSAMYFCASNGRVGETQYFGPGTRLLVL.

On this clonotype itself: One base away lies a much larger clone, so this may be a sequencing read error. The CDR3, as DNA: TGTGTCAGTAGGGATCCGGGGACAGCTCCCTACGAGCAGTACTTC. Residues: CVSRDPGTAPYEQYF. The chain employs TRBV19 and TRBJ2-7; TRBD1 agrees at 7 bases. The CDR3 is 15 residues long. Germline V gene data show CDR1 as LNHDA and CDR2 as SQIVND (reference sequence).

Ten or more counts support this clonotype. The chain recombines TRBV27 with TRBJ2-3, with 11 bases identical to TRBD2. V shed 5 bases and J 1 base; nucleotides not matched to a gene: 11. The germline CDR1 and CDR2 sequences are MNHEY and SMNVEV (reference sequence). This CDR3 contains 18 residues. The CDR3 nucleotides are TGTGCCAGCAGTCCGGTAGCGGGAGGGCCTCTGGGCACAGATACGCAGTATTTT. It yields the protein CASSPVAGGPLGTDTQYF.

This clonotype showed up many times. The V and J genes are TRBV5-4 and TRBJ2-3, with a possible D match to TRBD2 (6 bases). In germline, CDR1 is SGHNT, CDR2 YYREEE (reference sequence). Trimming took 0 bases from V and 0 from J, leaving 14 bases between them. The CDR3 is 17 residues long. In DNA form, the CDR3 reads TGTGCCAGCAGCTTGGTTAGCACTAGCAGAAGCACAGATACGCAGTATTTT. Translating gives CASSLVSTSRSTDTQYF.

This clonotype has a count of ten or more. The chain couples TRBV6-1 to TRBJ2-3; TRBD2 aligns across 10 bases. The germline V gene has CDR1 MNHNS and CDR2 SASEGT. V shed 5 bases, J shed 5 bases, and the junction held 13 bases outside the gene matches. CDR3 size: 17 residues. DNA of the CDR3: TGTGCCAGCAGTTACTCCGGGCTAGCGGGAGATGAAGATACGCAGTATTTT. Translated: CASSYSGLAGDEDTQYF.

The V and J genes are TRBV7-6 and TRBJ2-5; perhaps TRBD2 as D (6 bases). V shed 5 bases and J shed 4 bases, with 23 bases lying between them. The length of the CDR3 is 17 residues. The germline V gene encodes CDR1 SGHVS and CDR2 FNYEAQ. DNA for the CDR3: TGTGCCAGCAGCCCCTGGTCCGGCCACCCCGGGAGAGAGACCCAGTACTTC. This encodes CASSPWSGHPGRETQYF.

This clonotype came up many times. One end of the junction does not line up with germline, which may come from a read error. The genes are TRBV7-2 and TRBJ2-5, with D perhaps matching TRBD1 (5 bases). Per germline, CDR1 SGHTA and CDR2 FQGNSA. This CDR3 contains 15 residues. CDR3 in DNA: TGCGCCAGCAGCCAGGATAGACAGAGAATAGAGACCCAGTACTTC. This encodes CASSQDRQRIETQYF.

This clonotype was counted many times. The chain uses TRBV29-1 and TRBJ1-5; D perhaps matches TRBD1 (5 bases). The CDR3 has 15 residues. The germline V gene encodes CDR1 SQVTM and CDR2 ANQGSEA. V lost 0 bases and J lost 7, with 16 bases in between. CDR3 protein: CSVEDQGAMSQPQHF. For the CDR3, the DNA is TGCAGCGTTGAAGATCAAGGGGCAATGTCGCAGCCCCAGCATTTT. The complete variable domain, with remaining parts taken from reference TRBV29-1 and TRBJ1-5, reads SAVISQKPSRDICQRGTSLTIQCQVDSQVTMMFWYRQQPGQSLTLIATANQGSEATYESGFVIDKFPISRPNLTFSTLTVSNMSPEDSSIYLCSVEDQGAMSQPQHFGDGTRLSIL.

Concerning this clonotype: The limits of the CDR3 on the DNA are not certain, so only TCRdb's listed CDR3 is given. The rearrangement joins TRBV28 to TRBJ2-2; TRBD1, the table's D call, lacks a check against the DNA. Germline values: CDR1 MDHEN, CDR2 SYDVKM. Inclusive of both ends, the CDR3 amounts to 14 amino acids. The CDR3 region is CASSLNTGELFFFF.

This clonotype was seen at least ten times. The chain couples TRBV28 to TRBJ2-1; 7 bases align to TRBD1. The CDR3 consists of 12 residues. Germline V lookup: CDR1 MDHEN, CDR2 SYDVKM. V shed 6 bases, J shed 10 bases, and the junction held 6 bases outside the gene matches. The CDR3 reads CASRQTGREQFF. The CDR3 DNA sequence: TGTGCCAGCAGGCAGACAGGGCGCGAGCAGTTCTTC.

This clonotype has just a few counts. This rearrangement joins TRBV27 to TRBJ2-3, with D unresolved. CDR3 length: 14 amino acids. The V end was cut by 2 bases, the J end by 0 bases, with 6 bases between. CDR1 is MNHEY, CDR2 SMNVEV, per germline (reference sequence). As DNA, the CDR3 is TGTGCCAGCAGTTTAAAGGCTAGCACAGATACGCAGTATTTT. Protein product: CASSLKASTDTQYF.

In the case of this clonotype: A read error is the likely source, as a far larger clone sits one nucleotide away. This chain links TRBV5-1 with TRBJ2-7, with TRBD1 matching over 8 bases. CDR1 and CDR2 from the germline V gene are SGHRS and YFSETQ. This CDR3 is 14 amino acids long. V lost 2 bases to trimming and J lost 7 bases; unmatched junction nucleotides: 8. The CDR3 DNA reads TGCGCCAGCAGCTTTGGACAGGGCTTGAATGAGCAGTACTTC. Its translation: CASSFGQGLNEQYF. Full variable domain (missing parts from reference TRBV5-1 and TRBJ2-7): KAGVTQTPRYLIKTRGQQVTLSCSPISGHRSVSWYQQTPGQGLQFLFEYFSETQRNKGNFPGRFSGRQFSNSRSEMNVSTLELGDSALYLCASSFGQGLNEQYFGPGTRLTVT.

This clonotype was seen at least ten times. The rearrangement links TRBV6-2 or TRBV6-3 to TRBJ1-1; D is possibly TRBD1 (5 bases). The CDR3 contains 13 residues. The germline V gene encodes CDR1 MNHEY and CDR2 SVGEGT. The ends were cut back, 6 bases at V and 6 bases at J, with 14 bases in the middle. The CDR3 DNA sequence: TGTGCCAGCAGCCCCCCAGGGTATGCTGAAGCTTTCTTT. Amino acids: CASSPPGYAEAFF.